These 19 T cell receptor beta chains share one sample of origin, sequenced in a study of cytomegalovirus exposure and HLA in healthy donors. Profiled with immunoSEQ multiplex PCR; TCRdb holds only in-frame clones, not every one. The repertoire holds fewer than 250,000 clones, with approximately 87% as singletons. The specimen was PBMCs. These receptors originate from a man between 18 and 35 years old in good health and CMV-seronegative.

CDR3: CASSLALETQYF. The CDR3, as DNA: TGTGCCAGCAGCTTAGCTCTTGAGACCCAGTACTTC. This chain connects TRBV11-2 to TRBJ2-5, with no clear D. The germline V gene has CDR1 SGHAT and CDR2 FQNNGV. The CDR3 extends over 12 amino acids. V was pared by 1 base and J by 5 bases, with 5 bases between.

The CDR3 here is CASSPDSTLYGYTF. The CDR3 DNA follows: TGTGCCAGCAGCCCGGACAGTACCCTCTATGGCTACACCTTC. The chain links TRBV6-4 to TRBJ1-2; D may be TRBD1 (6 bases). V lost 6 bases to trimming and J lost 4 bases, with 15 bases between them. Per germline, CDR1 MRHNA and CDR2 SNTAGT. The CDR3 is 14 amino acids.

The chain joins TRBV30 to TRBJ1-5; D perhaps matches TRBD1 (5 bases). Germline lookup yields CDR1 GTSNPN and CDR2 SVGIG (reference sequence). The V end was cut by 5 bases, the J end by 5 bases, with 19 bases between. The CDR3 loop spans 15 amino acids. This CDR3 is CAWHLPTGDHQPQHF. The CDR3 DNA reads as TGTGCCTGGCACCTCCCCACGGGGGACCATCAGCCCCAGCATTTT.

CDR3 in amino acids: CASSLWDRPGYTF. DNA for the CDR3: TGTGCCAGCAGCTTGTGGGACAGGCCCGGCTACACCTTC. The rearrangement links TRBV5-4 to TRBJ1-2; 8 nucleotides match TRBD1. The germline gives CDR1 SGHNT, CDR2 YYREEE (reference sequence). The CDR3 has 13 amino acids. J was trimmed by 8 bases and V by 1 base; bases with no gene match: 4. Variable domain in full (rest from reference TRBV5-4 and TRBJ1-2): ETGVTQSPTHLIKTRGQQVTLRCSSQSGHNTVSWYQQALGQGPQFIFQYYREEENGRGNFPPRFSGLQFPNYSSELNVNALELDDSALYLCASSLWDRPGYTFGSGTRLTVV.

V usage is TRBV18 and J usage is TRBJ1-1; D might be TRBD1 (5 bases). V shed 2 bases and J shed 5 bases, with 9 bases lying between them. The CDR3 has 13 amino acids. Germline V gene data show CDR1 as KGHSH and CDR2 as LQKENI. The CDR3 DNA reads TGTGCCAGCTCACCATCAGGGTTTACTGAAGCTTTCTTT. Its translation is CASSPSGFTEAFF.

The V call is TRBV9, the J call TRBJ2-1, with D possibly being TRBD2 (7 bases). V lost 0 bases and J 6 bases, leaving 10 bases between the germline ends. Germline V gene lookup returns CDR1 SGDLS and CDR2 YYNGEE. This CDR3 is 14 amino acids long. As DNA, the CDR3 is TGTGCCAGCAGCGTAGCCGGGGGGCCCAATGAGCAGTTCTTC. The encoded protein is CASSVAGGPNEQFF.

The rearrangement uses TRBV7-2 and TRBJ2-5; perhaps TRBD2 as D (6 bases). The CDR3 totals 14 residues. V was pared by 4 bases and J by 5 bases, with 14 bases between. Looked up from germline, CDR1 is SGHTA and CDR2 is FQGNSA. This CDR3 reads CASSSRQSGETQYF. The CDR3 nucleotides are TGTGCCAGCAGCTCGCGACAGAGCGGGGAGACCCAGTACTTC. Based on the CDR3 plus reference TRBV7-2 and TRBJ2-5, the full variable domain is GAGVSQSPSNKVTEKGKDVELRCDPISGHTALYWYRQSLGQGLEFLIYFQGNSAPDKSGLPSDRFSAERTGGSVSTLTIQRTQQEDSAVYLCASSSRQSGETQYFGPGTRLLVL.

This clone was observed once. V is TRBV9 and J is TRBJ2-1; no reliable D call. The V and J ends lost 2 bases and 5 bases respectively, with 8 bases between them. The CDR3 loop spans 13 amino acids. The V gene's germline CDR1 is SGDLS and CDR2 YYNGEE. In nucleotides, the CDR3 is TGTGCCAGCAGCGTTCAGCTAGACAATGAGCAGTTCTTC. This encodes CASSVQLDNEQFF.

This clone is a singleton in its sample. The chain employs TRBV30 and TRBJ1-1; D is perhaps TRBD1 (5 bases). This CDR3 is 11 amino acids long. CDR1 and CDR2 (germline): GTSNPN, SVGIG (reference sequence). CDR3 sequence reads: CAGGRGTEAFF. The CDR3 nucleotides are TGTGCAGGAGGGAGGGGCACTGAAGCTTTCTTT.

This clone turned up a few times. The genes are TRBV6-6 and TRBJ1-6; D is unclear. Germline CDR1 and CDR2: MNHNY and SVGAGI (reference sequence). V gave up 6 bases and J gave up 8 bases, with 11 bases separating them. CDR3 length: 13 amino acids. The CDR3 reads CASRAENYSPLHF. The CDR3 nucleotides are TGTGCCAGCAGGGCGGAAAATTATTCACCCCTCCACTTT.

This chain links TRBV5-1 with TRBJ2-1, with TRBD1 as a possible D gene (6 bases). Germline-derived CDR1 and CDR2 are SGHRS and YFSETQ. This CDR3 is 16 amino acids long. Trimming removed 0 bases from V and 4 bases from J, with 14 bases in between. For the CDR3, the DNA is TGCGCCAGCAGCTTGGGCGGCAGGGGCCAATACAATGAGCAGTTCTTC. It specifies CASSLGGRGQYNEQFF.

This chain uses TRBV30 with TRBJ1-1; 7 bases line up with TRBD1. V trimming: 6 bases; J trimming: 1 base; junction bases outside the gene matches: 11. Germline CDR1 GTSNPN, CDR2 SVGIG (reference sequence). The CDR3 length is 15 residues. The CDR3 DNA sequence: TGTGCCTGTCCCGGACAGGAAGAGGGGAACACTGAAGCTTTCTTT. It encodes CACPGQEEGNTEAFF. Looking up the rest from reference TRBV30 and TRBJ1-1 gives the full variable domain: SQTIHQWPATLVQPVGSPLSLECTVEGTSNPNLYWYRQAAGRGLQLLFYSVGIGQISSEVPQNLSASRPQDRQFILSSKKLLLSDSGFYLCACPGQEEGNTEAFFGQGTRLTVV.

This chain connects TRBV7-2 to TRBJ2-5; the match to TRBD2 covers 11 bases. This CDR3 spans 14 amino acids. Germline CDR1 SGHTA, CDR2 FQGNSA. Trimming took 4 bases from V and 4 from J; bases not matched to a gene: 2. The CDR3 DNA follows: TGTGCCAGCAGCTGGGGACTAGCGGTAGAGACCCAGTACTTC. It codes for CASSWGLAVETQYF.

The chain employs TRBV4-1 and TRBJ2-7; TRBD2 matches at 11 bases. Germline trimming cut 0 bases from V and 7 bases from J; bases unmatched to any gene: 5. In germline, CDR1 is MGHRA, CDR2 YSYEKL. The CDR3 is 15 amino acids. In nucleotides, the CDR3 is TGCGCCAGCAGCCAAGATAGCGGGAGGGCGCGTGAGCAGTACTTC. Translation: CASSQDSGRAREQYF.

The chain employs TRBV11-2 and TRBJ1-2; D might be TRBD1 (6 bases). This CDR3 is 14 amino acids long. The V gene lost 3 bases and the J gene lost 1 base, with 9 bases spanning the gap. Germline-derived CDR1 and CDR2 are SGHAT and FQNNGV. CDR3 bases: TGTGCCAGCAGCTTGGAGGACAGTAACTATGGCTACACCTTC. This encodes CASSLEDSNYGYTF.

The chain has TRBV27 and TRBJ2-1, with D possibly being TRBD2 (5 bases). Trimming took off 9 bases at V and 1 base at J, with 13 bases between the two ends. The CDR3 contains 14 residues. The germline V gene has CDR1 MNHEY and CDR2 SMNVEV (reference sequence). CDR3 loop: CASSAVRSYNEQFF. DNA of the CDR3: TGTGCCAGTTCAGCGGTTCGATCCTACAATGAGCAGTTCTTC.

The V call is TRBV7-2, the J call TRBJ2-3; tentative D call: TRBD2 (5 bases). CDR1 is SGHTA and CDR2 is FQGNSA in the germline V gene. CDR3 length equals 14 residues. V lost 3 bases and J lost 0, with 7 bases in between. The CDR3 DNA follows: TGTGCCAGCAGCTTCACGGGGAGCACAGATACGCAGTATTTT. It specifies CASSFTGSTDTQYF.

This clone came up a few times. Without the conserved terminal phenylalanine or tryptophan, this CDR3 likely stems from a read error. The DNA is left out, because the CDR3 cannot be placed on it with certainty; the CDR3 is given as TCRdb lists it. The rearrangement uses TRBV4-3 and TRBJ1-4. The germline gives CDR1 LGHNA, CDR2 YSLEER. The CDR3 contains 10 residues when both ends are counted. CDR3 sequence: CASSQEGGTV.

V and J are TRBV2 and TRBJ2-1, with TRBD2 as a possible D gene (5 bases). The CDR3 is 15 residues long. Trimming left V 6 bases short and J 1 base short, with 13 bases between. From germline, CDR1 is SNHLY and CDR2 FYNNEI. The CDR3 here is CASSRAELSYNEQFF. DNA for the CDR3: TGTGCCAGCAGCCGAGCGGAGCTTTCCTACAATGAGCAGTTCTTC.